This T cell receptor (beta chain) originates from a study of blood T cells in healthy people across ages. The CDR3 runs to 16 residues. CDR1 and CDR2 from the germline V gene are SGHTA and FQGNSA. The V segment lost 2 bases and the J segment 5 bases; nucleotides outside the gene matches: 7. In terms of origin and age, donors were healthy Caucasian individuals from Russia aged roughly 6 to 95. Each donor supplied approximately 10 milliliters of peripheral blood. Isolated per sample were at least 6 million PBMCs. The table lists this clonotype with a few counts. Alongside a J-beta primer mix, a sample-barcoded 5' primer served in a second PCR lasting roughly 6 to 11 cycles. TCRdb used MiXCR to reprocess the 5' RACE reads, holding one entry per CDR3 protein. This table has around 800,000 distinct CDR3 sequences, roughly 44% appearing once.

This receptor was obtained from a man aged 55-75 years in good health. Sequencing was carried out using blood. V is TRBV7-2 and J is TRBJ2-1, with 9 bases identical to TRBD1. The DNA for the CDR3 is TGTGCCAGCAGCTTAAACGGACAGGGGACCGACAATGAGCAGTTCTTC. Translation: CASSLNGQGTDNEQFF.